This passage covers 2 T cell receptor beta chains from one sample sequenced in a study of blood T cell repertoires in COVID-19. The method was immunoSEQ multiplex PCR; TCRdb's version includes in-frame clones alone and lacks a portion of them. The sample yields roughly 300,000 clones, about 83% seen once. The sample was peripheral blood. These receptor sequences come from a woman aged 50 to 60 with acute or convalescent COVID-19.

Here the CDR3 reads CASGQGGNTEAFF. DNA of the CDR3: TGCGCCAGCGGACAGGGGGGGAACACTGAAGCTTTCTTT. The chain is built from TRBV5-1 and TRBJ1-1; TRBD1 agrees at 10 bases. V trimming: 7 bases; J trimming: 1 base; junction bases outside the gene matches: 1. CDR1 is SGHRS, CDR2 YFSETQ, per germline. The CDR3 sequence is 13 residues long. The variable domain in full, with the rest retrieved from reference TRBV5-1 and TRBJ1-1, is KAGVTQTPRYLIKTRGQQVTLSCSPISGHRSVSWYQQTPGQGLQFLFEYFSETQRNKGNFPGRFSGRQFSNSRSEMNVSTLELGDSALYLCASGQGGNTEAFFGQGTRLTVV.

The V gene is TRBV3-1 (or the pseudogene TRBV3-2), the J gene TRBJ2-2; a possible D gene is TRBD1 (6 bases). The germline V gene has CDR1 LGHDT and CDR2 YNNKEL (reference sequence). V shed 3 bases and J shed 4 bases, with 12 bases lying between them. There are 15 residues in the CDR3. The CDR3 is CASSQTGTPTGELFF. For the CDR3, the DNA is TGTGCCAGCAGCCAGACCGGGACACCCACCGGGGAGCTGTTTTTT.